This TCR beta chain was captured in a study of T-cell memory formation after mild COVID-19. For the study at large: Clusters of TCRs were largely donor specific.

Constant-segment-primed 5'RACE gave TCR alpha and TCR beta cDNA libraries with sample barcodes and UMIs. From the 5' RACE reads, TCRdb called clonotypes with MiXCR, one entry per CDR3 protein. In the table there are 260,000 or so distinct CDR3 sequences, approximately 16% of which are singletons. Study-level results: Detection of some responders pre-infection suggested pre-existing cross-reactive memory T cells participated. Specificity for SARS-CoV-2 was not confirmed among the second-wave clones peaking on day 37.

The V end was cut by 4 bases, the J end by 3 bases, with 12 bases between. CDR1 is SGHRS and CDR2 is YFSETQ in the germline V gene. The CDR3 loop spans 14 amino acids. The sample holds a few counts of this clonotype. Antigen unknown. This clonotype originated in a man between 18 and 35 years old who had mild COVID-19 (a few samples of this study predate the infection). Cell type and time point are not known. Sequencing was carried out using PBMCs or a T cell subset sorted from them (not recorded which). The genes are TRBV5-1 and TRBJ2-3, with D tentatively TRBD2 (6 bases). CDR3 bases: TGCGCCAGCAGCCCGGGACTGATAACAGATACGCAGTATTTT. It translates to CASSPGLITDTQYF.